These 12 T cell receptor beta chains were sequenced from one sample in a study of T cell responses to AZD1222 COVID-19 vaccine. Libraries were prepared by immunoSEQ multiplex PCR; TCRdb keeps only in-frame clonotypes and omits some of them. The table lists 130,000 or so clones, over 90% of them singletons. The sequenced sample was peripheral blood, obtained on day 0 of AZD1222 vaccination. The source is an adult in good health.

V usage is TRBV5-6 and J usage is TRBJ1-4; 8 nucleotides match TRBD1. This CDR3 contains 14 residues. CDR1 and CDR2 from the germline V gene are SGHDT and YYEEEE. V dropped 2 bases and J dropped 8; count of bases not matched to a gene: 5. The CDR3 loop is CASSFRDRPEKLFF. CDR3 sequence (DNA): TGTGCCAGCAGCTTTCGGGACAGGCCCGAAAAACTGTTTTTT.

The CDR3 here is CASSQRDDAYYGYTF. The CDR3 coding sequence is TGTGCCAGCAGCCAACGAGACGACGCGTATTATGGCTACACCTTC. The genes are TRBV4-2 and TRBJ1-2; D ambiguous. CDR1 is LGHNA and CDR2 is YNFKEQ in the germline V gene. V was cut by 2 bases and J by 5 bases, with 15 bases left in between. The CDR3 totals 15 residues.

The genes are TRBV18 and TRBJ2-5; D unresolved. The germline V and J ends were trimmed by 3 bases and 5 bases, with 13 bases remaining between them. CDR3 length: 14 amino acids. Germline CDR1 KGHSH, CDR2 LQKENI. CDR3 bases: TGTGCCAGCTCACCTTCCCAGGTTCTGGAGACCCAGTACTTC. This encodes CASSPSQVLETQYF.

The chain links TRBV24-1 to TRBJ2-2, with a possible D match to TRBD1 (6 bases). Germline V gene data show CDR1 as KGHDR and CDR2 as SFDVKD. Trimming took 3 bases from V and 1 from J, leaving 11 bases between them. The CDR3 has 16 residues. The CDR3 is CATSDPPGQNTGELFF. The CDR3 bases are TGTGCCACCAGTGATCCACCGGGACAGAACACCGGGGAGCTGTTTTTT.

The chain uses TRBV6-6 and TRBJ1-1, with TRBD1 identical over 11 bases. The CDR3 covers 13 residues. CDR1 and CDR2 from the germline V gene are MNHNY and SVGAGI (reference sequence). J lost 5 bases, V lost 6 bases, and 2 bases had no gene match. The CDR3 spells CASSGQGATEAFF. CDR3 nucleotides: TGTGCCAGCAGCGGACAGGGGGCAACTGAAGCTTTCTTT.

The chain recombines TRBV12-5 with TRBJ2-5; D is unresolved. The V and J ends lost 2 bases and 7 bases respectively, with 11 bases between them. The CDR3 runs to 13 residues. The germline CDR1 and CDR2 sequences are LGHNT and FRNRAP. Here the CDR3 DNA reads TGTGCTAGTGGTTTGCCTCCACCGGGGACCCAGTACTTC. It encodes CASGLPPPGTQYF.

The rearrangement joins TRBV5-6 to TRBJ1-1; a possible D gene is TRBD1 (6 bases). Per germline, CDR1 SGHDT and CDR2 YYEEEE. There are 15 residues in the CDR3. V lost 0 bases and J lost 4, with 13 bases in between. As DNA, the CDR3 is TGTGCCAGCAGCTTGGGACCTACAGGGCGCACTGAAGCTTTCTTT. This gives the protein CASSLGPTGRTEAFF.

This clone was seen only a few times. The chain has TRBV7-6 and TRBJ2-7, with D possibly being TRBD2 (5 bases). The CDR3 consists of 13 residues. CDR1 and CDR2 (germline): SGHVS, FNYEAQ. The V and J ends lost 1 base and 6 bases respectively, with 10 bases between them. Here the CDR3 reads CASSLVTAGEQYF. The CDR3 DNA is TGTGCCAGCAGCTTAGTAACGGCGGGCGAGCAGTACTTC.

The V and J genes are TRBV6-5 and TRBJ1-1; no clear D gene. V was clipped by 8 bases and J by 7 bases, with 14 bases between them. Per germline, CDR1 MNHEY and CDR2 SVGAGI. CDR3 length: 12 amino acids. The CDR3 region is CASLSPPNEAFF. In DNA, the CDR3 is TGTGCCAGCTTAAGTCCCCCTAATGAAGCTTTCTTT.

CDR3 sequence: CSASRGGAGGEQYF. DNA for the CDR3: TGCAGTGCTAGTAGGGGGGGTGCAGGAGGCGAGCAGTACTTC. V gene TRBV20-1 combines with J gene TRBJ2-7; D might be TRBD2 (7 bases). CDR1 DFQATT and CDR2 SNEGSKA come from the germline V gene (reference sequence). Trimming removed 3 bases at V and 6 bases at J, with 18 bases between. This CDR3 is built from 14 residues.

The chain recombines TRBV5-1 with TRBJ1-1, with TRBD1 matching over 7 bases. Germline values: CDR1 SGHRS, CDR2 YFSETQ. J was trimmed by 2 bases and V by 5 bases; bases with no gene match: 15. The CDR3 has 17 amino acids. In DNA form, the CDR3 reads TGCGCCAGCAGACGAACAACCGGGACAGATATAAACACTGAAGCTTTCTTT. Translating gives CASRRTTGTDINTEAFF.

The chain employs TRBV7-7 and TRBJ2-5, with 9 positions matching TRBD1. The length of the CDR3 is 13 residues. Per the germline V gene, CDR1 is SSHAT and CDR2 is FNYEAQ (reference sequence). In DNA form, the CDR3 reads TGTGCTAGCGGACAGGGGTTCGCAGAGACCCAGTACTTC. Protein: CASGQGFAETQYF.